Listed here are 10 T cell receptor beta chains from one sample, sequenced in a study of blood T cells in healthy people across ages. A second PCR, run for about 6 to 11 cycles, used a sample-barcoded 5' primer plus a J-beta primer mix. TCRdb fed the 5' RACE reads into MiXCR, producing one record per CDR3 protein. The table has 750,000 to 950,000 distinct CDR3 sequences, around half seen once. Material for sequencing was blood. Source of these receptors: a man older than 75 in good health.

The chain uses TRBV3-1 and TRBJ1-2; 9 nucleotides agree with TRBD1. Germline V gene data show CDR1 as LGHDT and CDR2 as YNNKEL (reference sequence). CDR3 length: 15 amino acids. With 1 base clipped from V and 5 bases from J, the junction kept 5 bases outside the gene matches. CDR3 coding DNA: TGTGCCAGCAGCCAAGTTAGACAGGGGGGGTATGGCTACACCTTC. As protein: CASSQVRQGGYGYTF.

The genes are TRBV29-1 and TRBJ2-5, with TRBD1 matching over 8 bases. This CDR3 has 18 amino acids. J was trimmed by 11 bases and V by 7 bases; bases with no gene match: 30. Germline CDR1 reads SQVTM; CDR2 reads ANQGSEA. CDR3 sequence: CSAGRRGRGSSSYNEQYF. The CDR3 coding sequence is TGCAGCGCCGGACGCAGGGGGCGCGGGTCCAGTTCCTACAATGAGCAGTACTTC.

The rearrangement uses TRBV5-6 and TRBJ1-4; 9 nucleotides align to TRBD1. This CDR3 region has 13 residues. CDR1 and CDR2 (germline): SGHDT, YYEEEE. V lost 4 bases and J lost 7; bases outside the gene matches: 2. CDR3 DNA sequence: TGTGCCAGCAGCCGGACAGGGGTTGAAAAACTGTTTTTT. Its translation: CASSRTGVEKLFF.

This clonotype appeared many times. The rearrangement joins TRBV15 to TRBJ2-6; tentatively, D is TRBD1 (5 bases). CDR3 length: 16 residues. Germline CDR1 is LNHNV and CDR2 is YYDKDF (reference sequence). The V and J ends lost 0 bases and 4 bases respectively, with 10 bases between them. The CDR3 bases are TGTGCCACCAGCAGAGATGGGGCTGGGGGGGCCAACGTCCTGACTTTC. This sequence encodes CATSRDGAGGANVLTF.

In this sample, this clonotype turned up a few times. The V call is TRBV12-3 or TRBV12-4, the J call TRBJ1-2, with 8 bases lining up with TRBD1. The CDR3 contains 13 residues. Germline trimming cut 5 bases from V and 8 bases from J; bases unmatched to any gene: 7. CDR3 loop: CASSDQGARGYTF. CDR3 nucleotides: TGTGCCAGCAGTGACCAGGGGGCGCGCGGCTACACCTTC.

The chain carries TRBV12-3 or TRBV12-4 and TRBJ2-3; 9 nucleotides line up with TRBD2. Unmatched junction bases numbered 9, after V lost 8 bases and J lost 9 bases. CDR3 length equals 13 residues. This CDR3 is CASSSAGGGTQYF. Here the CDR3 DNA reads TGTGCCAGCTCCTCGGCGGGAGGGGGGACGCAGTATTTT.

The chain carries TRBV27 and TRBJ1-2; no clear D. Germline V gene data show CDR1 as MNHEY and CDR2 as SMNVEV (reference sequence). The CDR3 runs to 13 residues. V was pared by 5 bases and J by 4 bases, with 11 bases between. CDR3 bases: TGTGCCAGCAGTGATGGAGCACCCTATGGCTACACCTTC. Amino acid sequence: CASSDGAPYGYTF.

The chain combines TRBV20-1 with TRBJ2-6; D is ambiguous. The germline CDR1 and CDR2 sequences are DFQATT and SNEGSKA (reference sequence). The length of the CDR3 is 15 residues. V was trimmed by 0 bases and J by 2 bases, leaving 8 bases between them. CDR3 region: CSAREHETGANVLTF. CDR3 bases: TGCAGTGCTAGAGAACACGAGACTGGGGCCAACGTCCTGACTTTC.

This clonotype appeared a few times. The V and J genes are TRBV29-1 and TRBJ1-5, with TRBD1 identical over 7 bases. This CDR3 is built from 12 residues. Trimming removed 6 bases from V and 7 bases from J; junction bases left unmatched: 6. Germline CDR1 and CDR2: SQVTM and ANQGSEA. CDR3 region: CSVQGGSQPQHF. DNA for the CDR3: TGCAGCGTCCAAGGGGGCAGCCAGCCCCAGCATTTT.

This clonotype was counted between two and nine times. This sequence joins TRBV25-1 and TRBJ2-1; a possible D gene is TRBD2 (5 bases). V dropped 6 bases and J dropped 8 bases, with 20 bases sitting between them. Germline V CDR1 and CDR2: MGHDK, SYGVNS. The CDR3 spans 15 residues. In nucleotides, the CDR3 is TGTGCCAGCAGCCGCGGCGGAGGAGCACGCGATGAGCAGTTCTTC. It specifies CASSRGGGARDEQFF.